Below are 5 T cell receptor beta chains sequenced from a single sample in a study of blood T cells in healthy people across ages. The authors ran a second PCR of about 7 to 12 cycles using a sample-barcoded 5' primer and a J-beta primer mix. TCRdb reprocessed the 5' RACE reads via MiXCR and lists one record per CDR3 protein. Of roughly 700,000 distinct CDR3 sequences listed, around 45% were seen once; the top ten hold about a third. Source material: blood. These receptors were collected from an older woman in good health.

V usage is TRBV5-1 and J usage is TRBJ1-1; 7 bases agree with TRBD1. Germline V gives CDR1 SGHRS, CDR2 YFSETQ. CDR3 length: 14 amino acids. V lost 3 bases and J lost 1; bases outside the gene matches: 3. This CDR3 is CASSSGTANTEAFF. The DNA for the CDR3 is TGCGCCAGCAGCTCCGGGACAGCGAACACTGAAGCTTTCTTT.

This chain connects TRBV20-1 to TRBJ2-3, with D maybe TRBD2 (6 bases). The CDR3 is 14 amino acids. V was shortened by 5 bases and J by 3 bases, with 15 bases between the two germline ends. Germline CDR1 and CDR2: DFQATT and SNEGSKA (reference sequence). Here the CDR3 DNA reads TGCAGTGCTCCCGATTCGGCGGGGACAGATACGCAGTATTTT. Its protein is CSAPDSAGTDTQYF.

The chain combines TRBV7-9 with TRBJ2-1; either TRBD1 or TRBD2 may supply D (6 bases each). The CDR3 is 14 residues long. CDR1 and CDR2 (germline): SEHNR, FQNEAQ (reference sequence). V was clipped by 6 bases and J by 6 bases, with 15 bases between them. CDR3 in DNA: TGTGCCAGCAGGGGAGGAGGGGGGATCAATGAGCAGTTCTTC. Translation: CASRGGGGINEQFF. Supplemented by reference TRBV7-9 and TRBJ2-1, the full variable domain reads DTGVSQNPRHKITKRGQNVTFRCDPISEHNRLYWYRQTLGQGPEFLTYFQNEAQLEKSRLLSDRFSAERPKGSFSTLEIQRTEQGDSAMYLCASRGGGGINEQFFGPGTRLTVL.

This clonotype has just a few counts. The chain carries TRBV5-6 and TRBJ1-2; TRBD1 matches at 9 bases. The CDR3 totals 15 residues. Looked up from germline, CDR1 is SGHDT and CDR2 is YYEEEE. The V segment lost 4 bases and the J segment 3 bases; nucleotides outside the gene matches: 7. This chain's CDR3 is CASSATGGLDYGYTF. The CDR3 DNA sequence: TGTGCCAGCAGCGCAACAGGGGGCCTAGACTATGGCTACACCTTC.

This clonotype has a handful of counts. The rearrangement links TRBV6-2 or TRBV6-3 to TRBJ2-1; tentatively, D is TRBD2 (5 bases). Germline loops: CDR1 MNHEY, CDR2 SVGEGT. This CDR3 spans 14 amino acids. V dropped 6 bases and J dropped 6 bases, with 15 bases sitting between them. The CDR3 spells CASSRELVVNEQFF. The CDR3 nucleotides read TGTGCCAGCAGCCGGGAACTAGTTGTCAATGAGCAGTTCTTC.